This TCR beta chain was recorded in a study of blood T cell repertoires in COVID-19. Study at large: Some COVID-19 samples were acute and others convalescent; all came from the United States, Italy and Spain. Sources were T cells, B-cell-depleted T cells, or PBMCs; the material itself was cDNA or gDNA.

Original data processing: The assay estimated nucleated cells by amplifying reference gene primers. The table came from immunoSEQ multiplex PCR; TCRdb's copy has only in-frame clones and leaves some out. V and J calls and clone size are as listed in that table; D and trimming were resolved from the DNA. The table lists about 58,000 clones, more than 85% of them singletons. Germline CDR1 is SGHRS and CDR2 is YFSETQ. Trimming removed 4 bases from V and 0 bases from J; junction bases left unmatched: 10. The CDR3 has 16 residues. The TCR sequence derives from a woman in her seventies with active COVID-19. What was sequenced was peripheral blood. The V and J genes are TRBV5-1 and TRBJ2-7, with TRBD2 identical over 7 bases. CDR3 loop: CASSRGLTSFSYEQYF. The CDR3, as DNA: TGCGCCAGCAGCCGCGGACTGACTAGCTTCTCCTACGAGCAGTACTTC.